This T cell receptor beta chain was sequenced during a study of radiation and T cells in renal cell carcinoma. Noted time point: blood 4 weeks post-SBRT, at nephrectomy. Treatment described: 15 Gy SBRT to primary tumor, nephrectomy 4 weeks later. Data came from immunoSEQ multiplex PCR; TCRdb stores just in-frame clones and leaves some out. The sample has tens of thousands of clones; 81% are singletons. The receptor was derived from a man in his 60s with renal cell carcinoma. Sample: blood, taken from a patient whose treatment included radiotherapy and nephrectomy.

This chain's CDR3 is CASSLDRDSPLHF. The CDR3 nucleotides read TGTGCCAGCAGCCTGGACAGGGATTCACCCCTCCACTTT. The gene calls are TRBV7-8 and TRBJ1-6; TRBD1 matches 8 bases. Germline CDR1 reads SGHVS; CDR2 reads FQNEAQ. V lost 5 bases and J lost 8; bases outside the gene matches: 2. The CDR3 is 13 residues long.